The rows below give T cell receptor beta chains drawn from one sample of a study of cytomegalovirus exposure and HLA in healthy donors. Assay used: immunoSEQ multiplex PCR; TCRdb lists only in-frame clones, some missing. The sample has approximately 130,000 clones, approximately 10% seen once. Sample: PBMCs. Receptors originate from a woman aged 35 to 49 in good health and CMV-seropositive. Each CDR3 is given with its conserved first and last residue. Each record gives: J gene, V gene, CDR3 length, D gene, clone size, CDR3 protein, CDR3 DNA. The D gene is left open where the match is weak. Only part of the rows carry a size: once, few, many, or a class if the clone is expanded.

TRBJ2-7	TRBV5-1	15	TRBD1	-	CASSPGGTGIYEQYF	TGCGCCAGCAGCCCAGGGGGGACAGGGATCTACGAGCAGTACTTC
TRBJ1-4	TRBV4-2	15	-	few	CASSQDEGQKEKLFF	TGTGCCAGCAGCCAAGATGAGGGACAAAAGGAAAAACTGTTTTTT
TRBJ1-1	TRBV11-3	17	-	few	CASSLDVWGRIGTEAFF	TGTGCCAGCAGCTTAGATGTGTGGGGGCGAATCGGGACTGAAGCTTTCTTT
TRBJ1-5	TRBV7-8	16	-	few	CASSPVQGSRNQPQHF	TGTGCCAGCAGCCCCGTACAGGGAAGCAGGAATCAGCCCCAGCATTTT
TRBJ2-3	TRBV9	16	TRBD1	few	CASSEGTGASTDTQYF	TGTGCCAGCAGCGAGGGGACAGGGGCCTCCACAGATACGCAGTATTTT
TRBJ1-2	TRBV29-1	11	-	few	CSVAQEGGYTF	TGCAGCGTTGCCCAGGAGGGTGGCTACACCTTC
TRBJ1-1	TRBV7-9	16	TRBD1	-	CASSPRTGGLDTEAFF	TGTGCCAGCAGCCCGCGGACAGGGGGACTCGACACTGAAGCTTTCTTT
TRBJ1-1	TRBV29-1	13	-	few	CSVTGRAHTEAFF	TGCAGCGTGACCGGGCGGGCTCACACTGAAGCTTTCTTT
TRBJ2-5	TRBV6-6	15	TRBD1	few	CASSYVTGAGETQYF	TGTGCCAGCAGTTACGTTACAGGGGCCGGCGAGACCCAGTACTTC
TRBJ2-5	TRBV18	14	-	few	CASSLGGAEGTQYF	TGTGCCAGCTCACTCGGAGGCGCCGAGGGGACCCAGTACTTC
TRBJ1-5	TRBV2	13	-	-	CASSEAWGEPQHF	TGTGCCAGCAGTGAAGCATGGGGCGAGCCCCAGCATTTT
TRBJ1-3	TRBV2	14	TRBD1	few	CASSDRVEVNTIYF	TGTGCCAGCAGCGACAGGGTGGAGGTAAACACCATATATTTT
TRBJ2-2	TRBV6-5	13	TRBD2	-	CASRDYMTGELFF	TGTGCCAGCCGGGACTACATGACCGGGGAGCTGTTTTTT
TRBJ1-2	TRBV5-4	14	TRBD1	-	CASSRTGDLYGYTF	TGTGCCAGCAGCAGGACAGGGGATCTCTATGGCTACACCTTC
TRBJ1-1	TRBV2	15	-	few	CASIQAGGGNTEAFF	TGTGCCAGCATCCAAGCCGGAGGAGGGAACACTGAAGCTTTCTTT
TRBJ1-2	TRBV5-4	15	-	-	CASTLGGNPNYGYTF	TGTGCCAGCACCCTGGGGGGGAATCCTAACTATGGCTACACCTTC
TRBJ2-3	TRBV9	15	TRBD1	-	CASSASDRGTDTQYF	TGTGCCAGCAGCGCCTCGGACAGGGGCACAGATACGCAGTATTTT
TRBJ1-2	TRBV29-1	13	TRBD1	few	CSIGTGGLYGYTF	TGCAGCATAGGGACAGGGGGCTTGTATGGCTACACCTTC
TRBJ2-7	TRBV6-1	14	-	few	CASSEIGQSYEQYF	TGTGCCAGCAGTGAAATCGGACAGTCCTACGAGCAGTACTTC
TRBJ2-1	TRBV4-3	16	TRBD2	few	CASSPDSGEFYNEQFF	TGCGCCAGCAGCCCAGATAGCGGGGAGTTTTACAATGAGCAGTTCTTC
TRBJ2-2	TRBV25-1	16	-	few	CASSEFGGLGTGELFF	TGTGCCAGCAGTGAATTCGGCGGGTTAGGGACCGGGGAGCTGTTTTTT
TRBJ2-3	TRBV4-3	16	-	-	CASSQGASPSTDTQYF	TGCGCCAGCAGCCAGGGGGCCTCCCCTAGCACAGATACGCAGTATTTT
TRBJ1-4	TRBV2	13	-	-	CASGRGAGEKLFF	TGTGCCAGTGGGAGAGGGGCGGGAGAAAAACTGTTTTTT
TRBJ2-1	TRBV5-8	16	-	few	CASSTAKHSSYNEQFF	TGTGCCAGCAGCACCGCTAAACACAGCTCCTACAATGAGCAGTTCTTC
TRBJ2-2	TRBV7-6	17	TRBD1	few	CASSLVPQGVNTGELFF	TGTGCCAGCAGCTTAGTACCACAGGGGGTGAACACCGGGGAGCTGTTTTTT
TRBJ2-5	TRBV10-3	13	-	-	CAISELAQETQYF	TGTGCCATCAGTGAGTTAGCCCAAGAGACCCAGTACTTC
TRBJ1-2	TRBV7-2	13	TRBD1	few	CASSFTTGGGYTF	TGTGCCAGCAGCTTCACAACAGGGGGCGGCTACACCTTC
TRBJ2-1	TRBV5-1	12	-	-	CASSLGADEQFF	TGCGCCAGCAGCTTGGGAGCGGATGAGCAGTTCTTC
TRBJ2-2	TRBV2	15	TRBD1	-	CASSGGQGLTGELFF	TGTGCCAGCAGTGGAGGACAGGGGCTGACCGGGGAGCTGTTTTTT
TRBJ1-1	TRBV27	14	-	few	CASKGGLGNTEAFF	TGTGCCAGCAAAGGGGGATTAGGGAACACTGAAGCTTTCTTT
TRBJ1-1	TRBV9	14	-	few	CASSVGQMNTEAFF	TGTGCCAGCAGCGTAGGACAGATGAACACTGAAGCTTTCTTT
TRBJ1-1	TRBV21-1	14	-	-	CASYGQGLGTEAFF	TGTGCCAGCTATGGACAGGGGCTTGGGACTGAAGCTTTCTTT
TRBJ2-3	TRBV4-3	16	-	many	CASSQDWEASTDTQYF	TGCGCCAGCAGCCAGGACTGGGAGGCTAGCACAGATACGCAGTATTTT
TRBJ1-1	TRBV25-1	15	-	few	CASSEGAAMNTEAFF	TGTGCCAGCAGTGAAGGGGCAGCGATGAACACTGAAGCTTTCTTT